What follows describes a single T cell receptor beta chain. Its antigen remains unidentified. The CDR3 sequence is 12 residues long. Germline CDR1 LNHDA, CDR2 SQIVND (reference sequence). V was pared by 6 bases and J by 4 bases, with 7 bases between. This specimen belongs to a study of T cell responses to AZD1222 COVID-19 vaccine. Whole-study findings and limits: Within unmutated variant regions lay the reported targets of nearly half of spike-specific TCRs. White British ancestry dominated among donors, who included more females, and clonal diversity was possibly underestimated. Regions 160-218 and 743-854 dominated among vaccine-associated CD4 TCRs spanning spike.

Assay: immunoSEQ multiplex PCR; the TCRdb copy retains only in-frame clones and omits some. The table has about 94,000 clones, roughly 90% seen once. Specimen: peripheral blood, collected on day 0 of AZD1222 vaccination. The rearrangement joins TRBV19 to TRBJ1-5; D gene ambiguous. The clonotype was recovered from an adult in good health. The CDR3 nucleotides are TGTGCCAGTAGGGGTAATAATCAGCCCCAGCATTTT. Translated: CASRGNNQPQHF.